What follows is one T cell receptor beta chain and its context. The data were taken from a study of blood T cell repertoires in COVID-19. TCRdb's table, derived via immunoSEQ multiplex PCR, lists solely in-frame clones and lacks some. The sample shows under 300,000 clones, roughly 84% of them seen only once. Sequencing was done on a sample of PBMCs or T cells enriched from blood (not recorded which). The sequence was obtained from a man over 45 who had recovered from COVID-19.

The DNA of the CDR3 is TGTGCCAGCAGTGACAGAGGGTTAAACTATGGCTACACCTTC. Its protein is CASSDRGLNYGYTF. V usage is TRBV6-1 and J usage is TRBJ1-2; no definite D call. Trimming left V 3 bases short and J 2 bases short, with 10 bases between. CDR3 length equals 14 residues. CDR1 and CDR2 (germline): MNHNS, SASEGT.